Listed here is a single T cell receptor (beta chain). Its cognate antigen has yet to be identified. Base qualities were left out, and no much larger clone turns up one base away. The sample belongs to a study of blood T cell repertoires in COVID-19 (dated by TCRdb to the early 2020s). For the wider study: The collaborator samples originated in the United States, Italy and Spain and spanned the acute and convalescent phases of COVID-19. HLA class I and class II types, where available, came from metadata supplied by the sample provider rather than from assay-based typing. The material from the prospective study consisted of cDNA or gDNA derived from T cells, B-cell-depleted T cells, or PBMCs. A de-identified subject ID, COVID-19 status, age in years and sex were almost always included in the sample metadata. The repertoires were made available in a free public database intended to serve as a resource for research on the immune response to SARS-CoV-2. Deeply sampled blood TCRbeta repertoires from subjects exposed to, actively infected with, or recovered from COVID-19 were included in the dataset. Samples were obtained from the ongoing ImmuneRACE study (first 160 participants) and from some 1,200 subjects provided by 6 global collaborators. The paper's findings and limits, for the study overall: The quantity of clinical and demographic metadata differed by source and by participant and was supplied without curation.

The immunoSEQ Assay, a bias-controlled multiplex PCR, was used to amplify TCRbeta CDR3 regions from genomic DNA. Processing in the source paper ran as follows. The number of nucleated cells in each sample was estimated from the amplification of reference gene primers within the assay. To quantify the absolute abundance of each unique TCRbeta CDR3 rearrangement, sequence reads were collapsed and filtered. Productive Simpson clonality was computed per sample as the square root of Simpson's diversity index over productive rearrangements. The immuneACCESS repertoire file appears here via TCRdb, limited to in-frame rearrangements. These files lack a portion of the clones; in checked studies, under half of the deficit traces to unresolved V genes, and the cause of the others is not known. That table is the source of V, J and clone size, and D and trimming were worked out from the DNA. The sample includes under 200,000 clones, with over 80% observed a single time. The ten largest clones represent more than 3% of the sample.

In the prospective study, participants were about 18 to 95 years old, resided in approximately 25 geographic areas of the United States, and were enrolled through a virtual design. Cohort assignment in the prospective study relied on participant-reported clinical history from a screening survey and a study questionnaire. Exposed participants were defined as having been in contact with someone with a PCR-confirmed or clinician-diagnosed COVID-19 case within 2 weeks of study entry. Mobile phlebotomists in the prospective study collected whole blood, serum and a nasopharyngeal or oropharyngeal swab from every participant. Over an approximately 2-month period, participants in the prospective study had the option of providing additional blood draws and questionnaires. Prospective study blood samples were shipped either frozen or at room temperature before DNA extraction. Sequences SNHLY (CDR1) and FYNNEI (CDR2) are obtained from the germline V gene. Trimming leaves V shorter by 5 bases and J shorter by 2 bases, with the junction holding 7 bases beyond the gene matches. The CDR3, from cysteine to phenylalanine, totals 15 residues. CDR3 DNA is the only sequence kept; it has 45 bases, read in frame from the first base.

The chain joins TRBV2 to TRBJ2-7, with 9 bases in between that match TRBD1. Material: PBMCs or T cells enriched from blood (not recorded which). The source is a woman aged 25 to 39 who had been exposed to COVID-19. The DNA reads as follows: TGTGCCAGCAGTACCAGGGACAGGGCCACCTACGAGCAGTACTTC. This encodes CASSTRDRATYEQYF.